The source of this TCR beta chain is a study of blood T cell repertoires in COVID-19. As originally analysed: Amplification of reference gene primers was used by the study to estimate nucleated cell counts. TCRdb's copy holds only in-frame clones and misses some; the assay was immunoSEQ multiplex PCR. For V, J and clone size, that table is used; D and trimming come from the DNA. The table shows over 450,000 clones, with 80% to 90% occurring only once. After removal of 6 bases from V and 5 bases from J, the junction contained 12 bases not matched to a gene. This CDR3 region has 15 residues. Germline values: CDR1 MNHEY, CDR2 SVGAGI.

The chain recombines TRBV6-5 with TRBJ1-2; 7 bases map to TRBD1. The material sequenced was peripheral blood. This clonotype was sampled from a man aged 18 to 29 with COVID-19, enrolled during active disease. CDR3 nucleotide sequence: TGTGCCAGCAGAGTAACCGGGGGACAGCCTTATGGCTACACCTTC. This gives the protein CASRVTGGQPYGYTF.